The entry below gives a single TCR beta chain sequence along with its context. The CDR3 contains 14 residues. Germline V gene sequence: CDR1 SGHRS, CDR2 YFSETQ. Trimming took 3 bases from V and 4 from J; bases not matched to a gene: 2. In the study's own analysis: Reference gene primer amplification yielded estimated nucleated cell counts. Measured with immunoSEQ multiplex PCR; TCRdb has only the in-frame clones, and not every one. V and J calls and clone size are given by that table; D and trimming were obtained from the DNA. The sample lists tens of thousands of clones, less than 85% seen once, with around 4.5% in the top ten. The data belong to a study of blood T cell repertoires in COVID-19. In the study overall: Sources were T cells, B-cell-depleted T cells, or PBMCs; the material itself was cDNA or gDNA.

The receptor was isolated from a man aged 45-65 years with active COVID-19. The chain couples TRBV5-1 to TRBJ1-2; TRBD1 matches 11 bases. Sequenced input: peripheral blood. CDR3 sequence (DNA): TGCGCCAGCAGCTGGACAGGGGGCTCCTATGGCTACACCTTC. This sequence encodes CASSWTGGSYGYTF. Based on the CDR3 plus reference TRBV5-1 and TRBJ1-2, the full variable domain is KAGVTQTPRYLIKTRGQQVTLSCSPISGHRSVSWYQQTPGQGLQFLFEYFSETQRNKGNFPGRFSGRQFSNSRSEMNVSTLELGDSALYLCASSWTGGSYGYTFGSGTRLTVV.